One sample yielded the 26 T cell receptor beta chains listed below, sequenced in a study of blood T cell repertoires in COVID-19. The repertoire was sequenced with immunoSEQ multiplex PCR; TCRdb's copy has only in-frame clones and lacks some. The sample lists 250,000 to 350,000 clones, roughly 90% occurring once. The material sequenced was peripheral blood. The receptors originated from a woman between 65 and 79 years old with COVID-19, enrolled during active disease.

The CDR3 region has the DNA TGTGCCAGCAGTTACGGGGGCCAAGCTGAAGCTTTCTTT. Protein sequence: CASSYGGQAEAFF. The chain employs TRBV6-5 and TRBJ1-1, with D maybe TRBD1 (6 bases). The CDR3 loop spans 13 amino acids. The V gene lost 2 bases and the J gene lost 6 bases, with 10 bases spanning the gap. In germline, CDR1 is MNHEY, CDR2 SVGAGI.

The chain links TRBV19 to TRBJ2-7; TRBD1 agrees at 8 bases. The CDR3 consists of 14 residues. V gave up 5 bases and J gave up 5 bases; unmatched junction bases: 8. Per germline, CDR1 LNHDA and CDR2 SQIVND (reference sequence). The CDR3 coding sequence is TGTGCCAGTAGTTTCCGGGACAGGTCCAACGAGCAGTACTTC. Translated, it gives CASSFRDRSNEQYF.

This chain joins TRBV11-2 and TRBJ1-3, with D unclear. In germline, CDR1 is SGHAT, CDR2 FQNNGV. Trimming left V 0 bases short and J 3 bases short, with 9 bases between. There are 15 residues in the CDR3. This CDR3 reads CASSLDTNRGNTIYF. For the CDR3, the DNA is TGTGCCAGCAGCTTAGATACTAACCGTGGAAACACCATATATTTT.

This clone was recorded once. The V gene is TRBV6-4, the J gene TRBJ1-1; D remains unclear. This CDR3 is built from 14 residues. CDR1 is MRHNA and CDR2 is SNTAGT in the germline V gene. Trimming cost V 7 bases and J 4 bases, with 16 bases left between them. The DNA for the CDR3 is TGTGCCAGCACCGAGGAGAGTGGGAGCACTGAAGCTTTCTTT. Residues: CASTEESGSTEAFF.

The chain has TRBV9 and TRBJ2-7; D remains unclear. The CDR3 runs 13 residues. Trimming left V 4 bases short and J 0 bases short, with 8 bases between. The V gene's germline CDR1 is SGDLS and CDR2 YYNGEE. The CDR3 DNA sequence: TGTGCCAGCAGCTACGACACCTCCTACGAGCAGTACTTC. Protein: CASSYDTSYEQYF.

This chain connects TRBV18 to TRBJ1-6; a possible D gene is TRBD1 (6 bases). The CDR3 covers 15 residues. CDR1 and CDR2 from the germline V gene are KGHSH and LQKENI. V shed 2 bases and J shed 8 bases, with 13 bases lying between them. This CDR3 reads CASSPSLQGYSPLHF. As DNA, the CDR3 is TGTGCCAGCTCACCAAGTCTACAGGGATATTCACCCCTCCACTTT.

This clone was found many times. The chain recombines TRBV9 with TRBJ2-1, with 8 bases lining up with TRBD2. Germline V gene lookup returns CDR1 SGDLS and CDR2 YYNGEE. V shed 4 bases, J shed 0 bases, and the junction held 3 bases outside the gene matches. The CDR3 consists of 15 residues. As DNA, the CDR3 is TGTGCCAGCAGCCTGAGCGGGGGCTCCTACAATGAGCAGTTCTTC. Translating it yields CASSLSGGSYNEQFF.

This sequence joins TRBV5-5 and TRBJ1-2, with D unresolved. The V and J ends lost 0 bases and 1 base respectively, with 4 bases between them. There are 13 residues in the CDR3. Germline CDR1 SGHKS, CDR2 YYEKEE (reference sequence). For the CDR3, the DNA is TGTGCCAGCAGCTTGGACAGTAACTATGGCTACACCTTC. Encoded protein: CASSLDSNYGYTF.

The CDR3: CASRVVPGLASEQFF. The CDR3 nucleotides read TGCGCCAGCAGGGTGGTGCCGGGACTAGCGAGTGAGCAGTTCTTC. The chain joins TRBV5-1 to TRBJ2-1; the match to TRBD2 covers 10 bases. Germline V gene lookup returns CDR1 SGHRS and CDR2 YFSETQ. This CDR3 has 15 amino acids. V shed 5 bases, J shed 9 bases, and the junction held 11 bases outside the gene matches.

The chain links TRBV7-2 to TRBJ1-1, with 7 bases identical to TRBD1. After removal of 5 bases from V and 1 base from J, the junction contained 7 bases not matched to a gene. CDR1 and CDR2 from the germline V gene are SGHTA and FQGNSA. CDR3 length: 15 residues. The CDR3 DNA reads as TGTGCCAGCAGCCTACAGGGGATCGCGAACACTGAAGCTTTCTTT. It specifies CASSLQGIANTEAFF.

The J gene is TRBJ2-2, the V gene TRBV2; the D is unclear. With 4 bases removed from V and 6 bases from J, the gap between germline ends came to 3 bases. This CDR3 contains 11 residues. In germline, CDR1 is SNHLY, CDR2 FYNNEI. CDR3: CASSGAGELFF. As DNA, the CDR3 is TGTGCCAGCAGTGGAGCCGGGGAGCTGTTTTTT.

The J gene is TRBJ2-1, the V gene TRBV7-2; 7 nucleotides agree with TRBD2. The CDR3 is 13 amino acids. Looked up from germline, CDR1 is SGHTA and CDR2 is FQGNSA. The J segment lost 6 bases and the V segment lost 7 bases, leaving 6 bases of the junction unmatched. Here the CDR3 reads CASNGGGTNEQFF. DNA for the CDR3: TGTGCCAGCAACGGCGGGGGAACCAATGAGCAGTTCTTC.

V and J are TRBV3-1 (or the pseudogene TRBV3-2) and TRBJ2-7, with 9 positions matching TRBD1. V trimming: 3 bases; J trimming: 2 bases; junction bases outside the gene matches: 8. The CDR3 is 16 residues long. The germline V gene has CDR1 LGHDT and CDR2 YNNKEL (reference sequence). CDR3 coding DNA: TGTGCCAGCAGCCAGGGGACAGGGCAAATCGCCTACGAGCAGTACTTC. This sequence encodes CASSQGTGQIAYEQYF.

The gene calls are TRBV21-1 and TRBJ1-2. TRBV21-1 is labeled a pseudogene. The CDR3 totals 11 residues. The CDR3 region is CARQRAAGYTF. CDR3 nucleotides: TGTGCCAGACAGAGGGCAGCGGGCTACACCTTC.

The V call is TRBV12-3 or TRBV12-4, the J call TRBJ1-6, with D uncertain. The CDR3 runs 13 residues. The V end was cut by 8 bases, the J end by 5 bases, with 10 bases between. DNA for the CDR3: TGTGCCAGCCGGAGGGTAGATAATTCACCCCTCCACTTT. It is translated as CASRRVDNSPLHF.

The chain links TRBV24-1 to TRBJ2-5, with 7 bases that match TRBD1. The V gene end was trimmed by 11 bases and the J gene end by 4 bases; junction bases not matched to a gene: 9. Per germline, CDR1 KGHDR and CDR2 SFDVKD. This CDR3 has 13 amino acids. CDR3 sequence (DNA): TGTGCCATCGGTACAGGGGCGCTAGAGACCCAGTACTTC. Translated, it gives CAIGTGALETQYF.

CDR3 DNA: TGTGCCAGCAGCTTAGGCGACAGGGGGACTGAAGCTTTCTTT. Translating it yields CASSLGDRGTEAFF. V gene TRBV7-9 combines with J gene TRBJ1-1; TRBD1 agrees at 9 bases. V shed 1 base, J shed 5 bases, and the junction held 2 bases outside the gene matches. CDR3 length: 14 amino acids. The germline CDR1 and CDR2 sequences are SEHNR and FQNEAQ (reference sequence). Full variable domain (missing parts from reference TRBV7-9 and TRBJ1-1): DTGVSQNPRHKITKRGQNVTFRCDPISEHNRLYWYRQTLGQGPEFLTYFQNEAQLEKSRLLSDRFSAERPKGSFSTLEIQRTEQGDSAMYLCASSLGDRGTEAFFGQGTRLTVV.

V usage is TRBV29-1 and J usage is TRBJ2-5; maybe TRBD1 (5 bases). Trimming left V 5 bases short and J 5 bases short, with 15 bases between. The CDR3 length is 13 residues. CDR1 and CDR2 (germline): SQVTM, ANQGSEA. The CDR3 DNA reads TGCAGCGTTTTCTCCAGGGTAGGGGAGACCCAGTACTTC. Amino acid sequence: CSVFSRVGETQYF.

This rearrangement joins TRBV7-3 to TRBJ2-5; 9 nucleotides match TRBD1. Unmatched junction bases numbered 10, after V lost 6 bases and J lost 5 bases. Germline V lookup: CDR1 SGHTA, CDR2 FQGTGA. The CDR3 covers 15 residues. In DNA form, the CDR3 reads TGTGCCAGCAGTCCGACAGGGGGAATCGGGGAGACCCAGTACTTC. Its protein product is CASSPTGGIGETQYF.

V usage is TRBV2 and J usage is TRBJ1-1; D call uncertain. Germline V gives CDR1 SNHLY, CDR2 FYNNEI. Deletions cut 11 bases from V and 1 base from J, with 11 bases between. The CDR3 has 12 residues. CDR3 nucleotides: TGTGCCGACGGAGAGAAGAACACTGAAGCTTTCTTT. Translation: CADGEKNTEAFF. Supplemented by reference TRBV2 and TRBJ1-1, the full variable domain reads EPEVTQTPSHQVTQMGQEVILRCVPISNHLYFYWYRQILGQKVEFLVSFYNNEISEKSEIFDDQFSVERPDGSNFTLKIRSTKLEDSAMYFCADGEKNTEAFFGQGTRLTVV.

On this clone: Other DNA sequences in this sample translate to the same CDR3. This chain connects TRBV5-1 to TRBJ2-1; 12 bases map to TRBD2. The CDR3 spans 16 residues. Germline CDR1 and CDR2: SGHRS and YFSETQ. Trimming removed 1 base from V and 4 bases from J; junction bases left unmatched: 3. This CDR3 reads CASSLTSGGSYNEQFF. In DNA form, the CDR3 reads TGCGCCAGCAGCTTGACTAGCGGGGGGTCGTACAATGAGCAGTTCTTC.

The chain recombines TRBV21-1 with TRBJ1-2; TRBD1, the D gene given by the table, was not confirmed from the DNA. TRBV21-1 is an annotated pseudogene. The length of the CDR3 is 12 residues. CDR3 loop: CASRSQVYGYTF. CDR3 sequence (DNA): TGTGCCAGCAGATCACAGGTCTATGGCTACACCTTC.

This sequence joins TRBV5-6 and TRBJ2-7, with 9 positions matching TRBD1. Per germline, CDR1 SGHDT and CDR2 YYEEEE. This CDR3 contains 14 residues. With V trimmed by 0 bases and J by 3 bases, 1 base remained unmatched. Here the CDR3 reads CASSLETGGYEQYF. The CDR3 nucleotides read TGTGCCAGCAGCTTGGAGACAGGGGGCTACGAGCAGTACTTC.

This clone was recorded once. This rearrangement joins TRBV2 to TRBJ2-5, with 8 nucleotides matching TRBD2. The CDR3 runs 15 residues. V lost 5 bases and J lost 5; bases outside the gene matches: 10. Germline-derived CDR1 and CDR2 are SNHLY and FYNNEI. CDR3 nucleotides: TGTGCCAGCAGTCCTTTAGCGGGGCTGGGGGAGACCCAGTACTTC. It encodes CASSPLAGLGETQYF.

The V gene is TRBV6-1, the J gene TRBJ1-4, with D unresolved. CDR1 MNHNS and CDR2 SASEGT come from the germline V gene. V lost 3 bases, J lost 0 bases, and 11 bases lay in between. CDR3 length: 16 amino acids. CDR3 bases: TGTGCCAGCAGTGAGGGCAGCAGCTCAACTAATGAAAAACTGTTTTTT. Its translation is CASSEGSSSTNEKLFF.

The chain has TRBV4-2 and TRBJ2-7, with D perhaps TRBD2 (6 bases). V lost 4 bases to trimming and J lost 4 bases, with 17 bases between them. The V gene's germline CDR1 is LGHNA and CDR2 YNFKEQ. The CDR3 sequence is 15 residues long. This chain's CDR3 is CASSPSPEGTYEQYF. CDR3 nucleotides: TGTGCCAGCAGCCCCTCACCGGAGGGGACGTACGAGCAGTACTTC.